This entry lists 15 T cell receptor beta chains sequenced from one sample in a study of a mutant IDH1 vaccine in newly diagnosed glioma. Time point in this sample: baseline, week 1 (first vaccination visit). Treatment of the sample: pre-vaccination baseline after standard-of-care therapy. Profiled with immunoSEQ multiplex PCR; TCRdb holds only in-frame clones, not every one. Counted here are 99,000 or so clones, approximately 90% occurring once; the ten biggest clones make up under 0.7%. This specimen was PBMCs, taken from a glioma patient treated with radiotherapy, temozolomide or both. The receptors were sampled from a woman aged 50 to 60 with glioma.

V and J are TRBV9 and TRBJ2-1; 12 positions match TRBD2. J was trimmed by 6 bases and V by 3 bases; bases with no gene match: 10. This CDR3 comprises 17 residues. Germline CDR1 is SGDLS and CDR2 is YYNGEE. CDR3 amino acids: CASSGLAGVGPSNEQFF. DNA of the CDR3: TGTGCCAGCAGCGGACTAGCGGGAGTAGGGCCTTCCAATGAGCAGTTCTTC.

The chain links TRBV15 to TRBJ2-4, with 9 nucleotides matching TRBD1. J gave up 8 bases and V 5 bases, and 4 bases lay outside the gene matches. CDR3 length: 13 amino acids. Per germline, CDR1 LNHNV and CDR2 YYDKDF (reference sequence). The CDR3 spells CATSWRDRDIQYF. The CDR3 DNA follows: TGTGCCACCAGCTGGAGGGACAGGGACATTCAGTACTTC.

The CDR3 DNA reads as TGCGCCAGCAGCCAAGGGGCGAGCTATGGCTACACCTTC. It encodes CASSQGASYGYTF. This chain connects TRBV4-1 to TRBJ1-2; D gene unclear. Trimming left V 1 base short and J 4 bases short, with 7 bases between. This CDR3 is 13 amino acids long. From germline, CDR1 is MGHRA and CDR2 YSYEKL.

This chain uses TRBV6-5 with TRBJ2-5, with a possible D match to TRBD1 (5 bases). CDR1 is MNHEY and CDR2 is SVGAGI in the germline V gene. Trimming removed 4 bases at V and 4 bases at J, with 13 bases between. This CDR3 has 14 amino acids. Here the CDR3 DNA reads TGTGCCAGCAGTTCCCTGGGGCAGAGAGAGACCCAGTACTTC. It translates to CASSSLGQRETQYF.

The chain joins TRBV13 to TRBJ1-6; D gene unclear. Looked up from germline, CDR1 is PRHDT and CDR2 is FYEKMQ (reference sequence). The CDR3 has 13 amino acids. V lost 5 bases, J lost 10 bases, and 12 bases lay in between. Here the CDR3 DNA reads TGTGCCAGCAGCCTACAGAGGCGGTCACCCCTCCACTTT. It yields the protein CASSLQRRSPLHF.

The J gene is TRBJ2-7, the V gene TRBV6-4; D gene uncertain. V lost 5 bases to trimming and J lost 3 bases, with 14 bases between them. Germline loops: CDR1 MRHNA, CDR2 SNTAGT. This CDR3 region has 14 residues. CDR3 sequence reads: CASSPELLGYEQYF. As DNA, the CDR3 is TGTGCCAGCAGTCCCGAGCTCTTGGGCTACGAGCAGTACTTC.

CDR3 bases: TGTGCCAGCAGTGGAGGGTTAAGCTCTGGAAACACCATATATTTT. Its protein is CASSGGLSSGNTIYF. The rearrangement uses TRBV2 and TRBJ1-3; the D is unclear. Germline CDR1 SNHLY, CDR2 FYNNEI. This CDR3 has 15 residues. Deletions cut 4 bases from V and 0 bases from J, with 10 bases between.

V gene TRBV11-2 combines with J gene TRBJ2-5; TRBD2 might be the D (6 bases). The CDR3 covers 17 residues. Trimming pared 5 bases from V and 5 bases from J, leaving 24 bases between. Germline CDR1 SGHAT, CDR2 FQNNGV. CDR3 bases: TGTGCCAGCAGCCAATTGAAGGGGAGGCCAACGGGGGAGACCCAGTACTTC. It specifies CASSQLKGRPTGETQYF. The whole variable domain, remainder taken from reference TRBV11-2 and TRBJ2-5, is EAGVAQSPRYKIIEKRQSVAFWCNPISGHATLYWYQQILGQGPKLLIQFQNNGVVDDSQLPKDRFSAERLKGVDSTLKIQPAKLEDSAVYLCASSQLKGRPTGETQYFGPGTRLLVL.

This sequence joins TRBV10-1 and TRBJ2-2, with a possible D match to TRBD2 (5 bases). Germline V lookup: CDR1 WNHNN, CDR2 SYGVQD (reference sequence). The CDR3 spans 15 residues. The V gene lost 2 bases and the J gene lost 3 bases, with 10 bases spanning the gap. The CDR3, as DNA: TGCGCCAGCAGTGAGGAGGGAGCCGACACCGGGGAGCTGTTTTTT. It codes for CASSEEGADTGELFF.

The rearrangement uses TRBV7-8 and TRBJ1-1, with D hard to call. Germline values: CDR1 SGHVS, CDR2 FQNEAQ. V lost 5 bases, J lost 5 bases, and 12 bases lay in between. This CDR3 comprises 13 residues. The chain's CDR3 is CASSGGSRTEAFF. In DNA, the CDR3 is TGTGCCAGCAGCGGAGGGAGTAGGACTGAAGCTTTCTTT. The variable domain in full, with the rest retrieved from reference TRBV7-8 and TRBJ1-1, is GAGVSQSPRYKVAKRGQDVALRCDPISGHVSLFWYQQALGQGPEFLTYFQNEAQLDKSGLPSDRFFAERPEGSVSTLKIQRTQQEDSAVYLCASSGGSRTEAFFGQGTRLTVV.

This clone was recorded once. This chain's CDR3 is CASSLAGGISGNTIYF. DNA of the CDR3: TGCGCCAGCAGCTTGGCCGGAGGGATCTCTGGAAACACCATATATTTT. This chain joins TRBV5-1 and TRBJ1-3; no clear D. V lost 0 bases to trimming and J lost 0 bases, with 10 bases between them. Germline CDR1 SGHRS, CDR2 YFSETQ. The CDR3 spans 16 residues.

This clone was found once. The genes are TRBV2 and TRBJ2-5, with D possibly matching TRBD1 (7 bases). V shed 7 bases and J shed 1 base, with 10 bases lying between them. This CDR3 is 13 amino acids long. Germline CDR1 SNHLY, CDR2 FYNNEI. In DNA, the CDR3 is TGTGCCAGCACGCGGGACAGCCAAGAGACCCAGTACTTC. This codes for CASTRDSQETQYF.

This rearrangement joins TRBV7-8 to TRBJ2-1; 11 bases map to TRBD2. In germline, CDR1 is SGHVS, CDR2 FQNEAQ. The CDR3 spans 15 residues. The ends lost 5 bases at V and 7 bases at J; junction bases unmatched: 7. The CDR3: CASSSTSGRYNEQFF. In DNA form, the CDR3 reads TGTGCCAGCAGCAGTACTAGCGGGAGATATAATGAGCAGTTCTTC.

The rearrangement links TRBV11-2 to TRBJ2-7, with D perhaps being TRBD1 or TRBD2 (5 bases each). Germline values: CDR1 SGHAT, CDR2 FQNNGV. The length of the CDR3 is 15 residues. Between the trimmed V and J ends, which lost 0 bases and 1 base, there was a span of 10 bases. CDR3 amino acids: CASSLDLRGSYEQYF. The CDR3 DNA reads TGTGCCAGCAGCTTAGATTTGAGGGGATCCTACGAGCAGTACTTC.

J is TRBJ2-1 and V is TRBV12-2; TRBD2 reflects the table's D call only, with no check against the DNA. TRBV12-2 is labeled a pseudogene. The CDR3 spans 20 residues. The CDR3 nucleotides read TGTGCAAGTCGCCCCCACTCCTGCCCTAAACTAGCGGGAGCTGGCAATGAGCAGTTCTTC. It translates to CASRPHSCPKLAGAGNEQFF.